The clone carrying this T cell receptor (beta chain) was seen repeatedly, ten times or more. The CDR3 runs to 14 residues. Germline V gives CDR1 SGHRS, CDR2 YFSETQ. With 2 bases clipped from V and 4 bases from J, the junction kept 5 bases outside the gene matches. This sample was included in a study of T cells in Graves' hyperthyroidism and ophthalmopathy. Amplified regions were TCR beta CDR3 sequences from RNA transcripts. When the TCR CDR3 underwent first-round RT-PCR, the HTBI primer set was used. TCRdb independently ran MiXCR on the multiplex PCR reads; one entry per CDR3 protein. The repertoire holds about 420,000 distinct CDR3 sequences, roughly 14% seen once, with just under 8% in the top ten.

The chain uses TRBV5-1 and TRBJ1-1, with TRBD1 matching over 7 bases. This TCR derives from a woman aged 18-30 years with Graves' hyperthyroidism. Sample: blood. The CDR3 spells CASSFEGAGTEAFF. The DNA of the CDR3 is TGCGCCAGCAGCTTTGAGGGGGCGGGCACTGAAGCTTTCTTT.